Each of the 10 T cell receptor beta chains below was sequenced from the same sample in a study of cytomegalovirus exposure and HLA in healthy donors. The primer mix had 60 Vbeta and 13 Jbeta primers. Measured with immunoSEQ multiplex PCR; TCRdb has only the in-frame clones, and not every one. This table has more than 100,000 clones, around 66% appearing once. Sequenced: PBMCs. These receptors all stem from a man between 18 and 29 years old in good health and CMV-seronegative.

V is TRBV28 and J is TRBJ1-6, with D perhaps matching TRBD1 (6 bases). Germline CDR1 is MDHEN and CDR2 is SYDVKM. The CDR3 spans 18 residues. The V end was cut by 3 bases, the J end by 10 bases, with 25 bases between. The CDR3 loop reads CASSFDLGRGIGGSPLHF. In DNA form, the CDR3 reads TGTGCCAGCAGTTTTGATTTAGGCAGGGGCATCGGGGGGTCACCCCTCCACTTT.

The V gene is TRBV27, the J gene TRBJ2-3, with 7 bases aligning to TRBD2. CDR1 is MNHEY and CDR2 is SMNVEV in the germline V gene (reference sequence). The V and J ends lost 4 bases and 2 bases, in that order; junction bases with no gene match: 6. This CDR3 is built from 15 residues. The CDR3 here is CASSSTSAITDTQYF. CDR3 DNA: TGTGCCAGCAGTTCAACTAGCGCTATCACAGATACGCAGTATTTT.

J is TRBJ2-7 and V is TRBV28; 9 bases align to TRBD2. Unmatched junction bases numbered 7, after V lost 8 bases and J lost 2 bases. Germline values: CDR1 MDHEN, CDR2 SYDVKM. This CDR3 is built from 14 residues. This CDR3 is CASQVSGSTYEQYF. DNA for the CDR3: TGTGCCAGCCAGGTTAGCGGGAGTACCTACGAGCAGTACTTC.

The V and J genes are TRBV19 and TRBJ2-3; 12 nucleotides align to TRBD1. CDR3 length: 18 amino acids. Trimming removed 1 base from V and 3 bases from J; junction bases left unmatched: 8. CDR1 is LNHDA and CDR2 is SQIVND in the germline V gene (reference sequence). CDR3 sequence reads: CASSIAGTGGVRTDTQYF. CDR3 bases: TGTGCCAGTAGTATAGCTGGGACAGGGGGCGTACGTACAGATACGCAGTATTTT.

The rearrangement links TRBV5-4 to TRBJ2-7; the match to TRBD2 covers 11 bases. With 1 base clipped from V and 7 bases from J, the junction kept 7 bases outside the gene matches. Per germline, CDR1 SGHNT and CDR2 YYREEE (reference sequence). This CDR3 has 15 amino acids. The CDR3 reads CASSLILAGVLEQYF. In DNA, the CDR3 is TGTGCCAGCAGCTTGATACTAGCGGGAGTGCTAGAGCAGTACTTC.

The chain uses TRBV11-2 and TRBJ2-3; D may be TRBD1 (6 bases). The length of the CDR3 is 15 residues. The V end was cut by 1 base, the J end by 0 bases, with 8 bases between. Germline lookup yields CDR1 SGHAT and CDR2 FQNNGV. CDR3 DNA sequence: TGTGCCAGCAGCTTAGGGACAGCTAGCACAGATACGCAGTATTTT. This codes for CASSLGTASTDTQYF.

This clone came up a few times. This chain uses TRBV29-1 with TRBJ1-1; perhaps TRBD1 as D (5 bases). The length of the CDR3 is 11 residues. Deletions cut 5 bases from V and 6 bases from J, with 10 bases between. CDR1 and CDR2 (germline): SQVTM, ANQGSEA. Written as DNA, the CDR3 is TGCAGCGTTTCAGGGTGGGCTGAAGCTTTCTTT. Translating gives CSVSGWAEAFF.

The chain combines TRBV7-6 with TRBJ2-3; maybe TRBD2 (6 bases). The germline V and J ends were trimmed by 3 bases and 6 bases, with 25 bases remaining between them. The CDR3 loop spans 18 amino acids. The germline gives CDR1 SGHVS, CDR2 FNYEAQ. Written as DNA, the CDR3 is TGTGCCAGCAGCTTGTTGGGTCGGCGGGATACGGGGGTGGATACGCAGTATTTT. Translated: CASSLLGRRDTGVDTQYF.

The V call is TRBV10-1, the J call TRBJ2-5; D is possibly TRBD2 (5 bases). V was shortened by 0 bases and J by 2 bases, with 10 bases between the two germline ends. This CDR3 has 15 residues. The germline gives CDR1 WNHNN, CDR2 SYGVQD (reference sequence). The CDR3 spells CASSESSGLQETQYF. In DNA form, the CDR3 reads TGCGCCAGCAGTGAGTCGTCTGGACTTCAAGAGACCCAGTACTTC.

The genes are TRBV7-2 and TRBJ2-4; the D is unclear. CDR3 size: 11 residues. Trimming left V 7 bases short and J 9 bases short, with 10 bases between. CDR1 and CDR2 from the germline V gene are SGHTA and FQGNSA. CDR3 amino acids: CASTLSVIQYF. DNA of the CDR3: TGTGCCAGCACCCTCTCGGTCATTCAGTACTTC.